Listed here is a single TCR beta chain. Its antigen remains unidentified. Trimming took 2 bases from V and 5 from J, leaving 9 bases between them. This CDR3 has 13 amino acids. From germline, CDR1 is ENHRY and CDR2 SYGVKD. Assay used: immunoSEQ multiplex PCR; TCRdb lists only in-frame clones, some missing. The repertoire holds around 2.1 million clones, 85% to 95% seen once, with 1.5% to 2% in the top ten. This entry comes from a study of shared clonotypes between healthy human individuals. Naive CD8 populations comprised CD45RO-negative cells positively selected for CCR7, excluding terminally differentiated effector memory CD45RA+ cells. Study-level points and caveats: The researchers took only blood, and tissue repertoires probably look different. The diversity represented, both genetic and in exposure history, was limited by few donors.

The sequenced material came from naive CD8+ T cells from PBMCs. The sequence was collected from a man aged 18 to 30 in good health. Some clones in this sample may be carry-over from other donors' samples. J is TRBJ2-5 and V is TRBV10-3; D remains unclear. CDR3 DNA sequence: TGTGCCATCAGTGAGAAAATTGGGGAGACCCAGTACTTC. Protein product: CAISEKIGETQYF.